This TCR beta chain is drawn from a study of graft-versus-host responses after intestinal transplantation. Study overall: Among the recipients, transplants were multivisceral, liver-intestinal, or isolated intestinal. Anti-thymocyte globulin induction was given to all recipients, followed by tacrolimus and steroids for around 3 years.

A note on this clone: Its antigen is undetermined.

Germline V CDR1 and CDR2: SGHRS, YFSETQ. The CDR3 runs to 13 residues. The V and J ends lost 2 bases and 4 bases respectively, with 8 bases between them. Method: immunoSEQ multiplex PCR; TCRdb's copy keeps in-frame clones and lacks some. Here the sample spans tens of thousands of clones, about nine tenths being singletons. General study points: Allografts of one patient group, those with graft-donor T cell macrochimerism, had high graft-versus-host to host-versus-graft clonal ratios. GvH clones surfaced in recipient marrow, some emerging earlier in ileum or blood.

The V call is TRBV5-1, the J call TRBJ2-3; weak D call: TRBD1 (6 bases). This TCR was sampled from a human donor who received an intestinal transplant. The specimen was unstimulated CD4+ T cells sorted from spleen or lymph node cells, collected before intestinal transplant. CDR3 in DNA: TGCGCCAGCAGCTTTACAGGGCCAGATACGCAGTATTTT. It encodes CASSFTGPDTQYF.